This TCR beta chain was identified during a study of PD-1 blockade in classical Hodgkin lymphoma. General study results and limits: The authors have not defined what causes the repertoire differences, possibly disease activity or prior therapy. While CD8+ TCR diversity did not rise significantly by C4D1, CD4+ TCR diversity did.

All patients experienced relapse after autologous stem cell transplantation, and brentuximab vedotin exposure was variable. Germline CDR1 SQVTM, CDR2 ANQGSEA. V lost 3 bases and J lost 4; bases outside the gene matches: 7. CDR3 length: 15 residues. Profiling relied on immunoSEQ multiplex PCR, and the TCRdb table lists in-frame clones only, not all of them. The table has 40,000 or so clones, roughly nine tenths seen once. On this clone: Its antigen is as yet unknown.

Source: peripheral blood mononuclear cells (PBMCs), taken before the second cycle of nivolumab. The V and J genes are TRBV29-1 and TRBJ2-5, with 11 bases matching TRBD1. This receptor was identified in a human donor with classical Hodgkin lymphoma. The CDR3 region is CSVDSFGQGAETQYF. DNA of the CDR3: TGCAGCGTTGATAGCTTCGGACAGGGGGCAGAGACCCAGTACTTC.